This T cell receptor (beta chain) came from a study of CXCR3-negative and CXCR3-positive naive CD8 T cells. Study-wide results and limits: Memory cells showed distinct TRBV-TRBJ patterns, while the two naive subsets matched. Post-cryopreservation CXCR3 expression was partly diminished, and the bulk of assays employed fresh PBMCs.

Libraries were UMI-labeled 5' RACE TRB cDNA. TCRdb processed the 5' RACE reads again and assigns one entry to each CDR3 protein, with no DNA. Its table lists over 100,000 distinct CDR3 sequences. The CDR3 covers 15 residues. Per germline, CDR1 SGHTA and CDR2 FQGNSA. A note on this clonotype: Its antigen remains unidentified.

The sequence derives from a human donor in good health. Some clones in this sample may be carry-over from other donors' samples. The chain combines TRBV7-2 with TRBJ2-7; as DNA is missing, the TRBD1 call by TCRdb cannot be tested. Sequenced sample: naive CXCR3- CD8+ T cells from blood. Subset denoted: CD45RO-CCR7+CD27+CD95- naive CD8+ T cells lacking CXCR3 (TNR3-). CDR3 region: CASSAESTGESEQYF.